The text below deals with one T cell receptor beta chain. Original processing methods: Nucleated cell counts were estimated from reference gene primer amplification. Sequencing used immunoSEQ multiplex PCR; TCRdb keeps in-frame clones, though not all of them. The V and J calls and clone size are taken from that table; D and trimming were inferred from the DNA. The sample contains around 250,000 clones, 82% of which appear only once. The data are from a study of blood T cell repertoires in COVID-19. Study details: COVID-19 samples from acute and convalescent phases originated in the United States, Italy and Spain. The analysed material was cDNA or gDNA that came from T cells, B-cell-depleted T cells, or PBMCs.

Per germline, CDR1 KGHDR and CDR2 SFDVKD. The CDR3 has 12 amino acids. V was pared by 4 bases and J by 4 bases, with 0 bases of the junction left unmatched. Specimen: peripheral blood. This TCR was sampled from a woman younger than 30 with acute or convalescent COVID-19. The chain uses TRBV24-1 and TRBJ2-7; 7 bases match TRBD2. The chain's CDR3 is CATSEGGYEQYF. CDR3 nucleotide sequence: TGTGCCACCAGTGAGGGAGGGTACGAGCAGTACTTC.